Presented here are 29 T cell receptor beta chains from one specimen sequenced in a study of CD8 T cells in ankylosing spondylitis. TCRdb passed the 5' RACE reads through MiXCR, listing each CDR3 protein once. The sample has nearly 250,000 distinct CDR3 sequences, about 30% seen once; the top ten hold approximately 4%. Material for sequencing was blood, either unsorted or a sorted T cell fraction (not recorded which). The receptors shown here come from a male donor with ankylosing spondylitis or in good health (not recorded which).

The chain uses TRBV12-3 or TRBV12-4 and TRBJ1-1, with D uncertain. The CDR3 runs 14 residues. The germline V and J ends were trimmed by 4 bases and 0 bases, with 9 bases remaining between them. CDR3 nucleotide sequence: TGTGCCAGCAGTTCACGGACCATGAACACTGAAGCTTTCTTT. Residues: CASSSRTMNTEAFF.

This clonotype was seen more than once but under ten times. CDR3 loop: CASSPRTGQGETQYF. DNA of the CDR3: TGTGCCAGCAGTCCTCGGACAGGGCAGGGAGAGACCCAGTACTTC. This chain joins TRBV12-3 or TRBV12-4 and TRBJ2-5, with 8 bases fitting TRBD1. J lost 4 bases, V lost 5 bases, and 9 bases had no gene match. The CDR3 loop spans 15 amino acids.

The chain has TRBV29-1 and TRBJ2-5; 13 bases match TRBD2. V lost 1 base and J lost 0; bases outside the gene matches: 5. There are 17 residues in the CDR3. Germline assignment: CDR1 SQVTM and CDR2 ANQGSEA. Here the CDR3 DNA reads TGCAGCGTTGAAGGGACTAGCGGGGGAGCGTACCAAGAGACCCAGTACTTC. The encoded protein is CSVEGTSGGAYQETQYF.

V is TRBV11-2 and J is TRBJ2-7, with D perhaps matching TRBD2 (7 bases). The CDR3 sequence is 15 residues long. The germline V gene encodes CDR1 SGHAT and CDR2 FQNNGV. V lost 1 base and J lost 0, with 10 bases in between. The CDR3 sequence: CASSLGGGHSYEQYF. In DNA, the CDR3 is TGTGCCAGCAGCTTAGGGGGGGGACACTCCTACGAGCAGTACTTC.

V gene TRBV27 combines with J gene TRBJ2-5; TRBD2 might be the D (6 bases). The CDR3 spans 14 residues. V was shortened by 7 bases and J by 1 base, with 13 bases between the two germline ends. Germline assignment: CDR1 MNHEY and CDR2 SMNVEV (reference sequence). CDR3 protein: CASKSGLFQETQYF. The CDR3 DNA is TGTGCCAGCAAATCGGGACTCTTCCAAGAGACCCAGTACTTC.

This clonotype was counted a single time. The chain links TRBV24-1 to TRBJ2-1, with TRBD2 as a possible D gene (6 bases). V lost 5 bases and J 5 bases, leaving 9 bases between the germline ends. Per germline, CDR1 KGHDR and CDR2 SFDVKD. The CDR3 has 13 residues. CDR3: CATSGSGDNEQFF. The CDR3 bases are TGTGCCACCAGTGGCTCGGGGGACAATGAGCAGTTCTTC.

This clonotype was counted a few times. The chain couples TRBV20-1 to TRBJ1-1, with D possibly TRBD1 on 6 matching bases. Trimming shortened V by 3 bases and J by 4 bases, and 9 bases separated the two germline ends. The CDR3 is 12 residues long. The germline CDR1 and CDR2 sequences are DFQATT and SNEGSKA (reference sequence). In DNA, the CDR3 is TGCAGTGCTAGCGTAGGGGGCACTGAAGCTTTCTTT. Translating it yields CSASVGGTEAFF.

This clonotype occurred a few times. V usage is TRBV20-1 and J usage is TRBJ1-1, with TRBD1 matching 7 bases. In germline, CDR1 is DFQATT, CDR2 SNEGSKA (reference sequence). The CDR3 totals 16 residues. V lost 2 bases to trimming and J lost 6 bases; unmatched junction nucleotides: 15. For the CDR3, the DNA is TGCAGTGCTAGAAAGCAAACAGGGGAGGTAGAGGCTGAAGCTTTCTTT. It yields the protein CSARKQTGEVEAEAFF.

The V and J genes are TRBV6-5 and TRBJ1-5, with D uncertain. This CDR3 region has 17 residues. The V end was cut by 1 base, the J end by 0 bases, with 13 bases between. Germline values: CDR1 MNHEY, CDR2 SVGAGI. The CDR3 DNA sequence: TGTGCCAGCAGTTACTTTGTAGGCAGCTATAGCAATCAGCCCCAGCATTTT. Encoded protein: CASSYFVGSYSNQPQHF.

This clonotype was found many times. The CDR3 here is CASNPDRDSGANVLTF. The DNA for the CDR3 is TGCGCCAGCAACCCCGACAGAGACTCTGGGGCCAACGTCCTGACTTTC. The rearrangement uses TRBV10-1 and TRBJ2-6; D perhaps matches TRBD1 (5 bases). Germline V gene data show CDR1 as WNHNN and CDR2 as SYGVQD (reference sequence). Trimming stripped 7 bases from V and 0 bases from J, with 13 bases between. This CDR3 is built from 16 residues.

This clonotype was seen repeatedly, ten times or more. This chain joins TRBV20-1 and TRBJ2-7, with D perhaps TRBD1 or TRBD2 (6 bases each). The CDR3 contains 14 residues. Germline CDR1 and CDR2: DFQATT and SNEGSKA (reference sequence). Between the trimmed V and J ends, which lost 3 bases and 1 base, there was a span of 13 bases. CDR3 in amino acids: CSARGARGSYEQYF. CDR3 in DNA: TGCAGTGCTAGGGGGGCTCGGGGGTCCTACGAGCAGTACTTC.

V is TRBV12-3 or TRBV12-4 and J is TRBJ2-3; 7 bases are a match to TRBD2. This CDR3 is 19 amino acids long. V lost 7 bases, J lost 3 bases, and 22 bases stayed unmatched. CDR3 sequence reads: CASTSRTGGFGRRTDTQYF. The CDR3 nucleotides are TGTGCCAGCACATCCAGGACGGGAGGTTTTGGGCGGCGAACAGATACGCAGTATTTT.

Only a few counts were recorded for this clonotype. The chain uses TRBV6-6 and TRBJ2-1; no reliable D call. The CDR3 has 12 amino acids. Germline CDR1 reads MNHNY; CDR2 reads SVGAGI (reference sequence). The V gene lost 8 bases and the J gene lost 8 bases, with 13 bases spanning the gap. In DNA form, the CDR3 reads TGTGCCAGCGGTTCGGATTACGATGAGCAGTTCTTC. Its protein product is CASGSDYDEQFF.

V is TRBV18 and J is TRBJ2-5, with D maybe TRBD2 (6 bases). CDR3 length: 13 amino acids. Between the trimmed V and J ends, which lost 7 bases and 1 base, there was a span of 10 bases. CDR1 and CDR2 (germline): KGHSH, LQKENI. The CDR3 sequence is CASLGGVQETQYF. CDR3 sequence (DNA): TGTGCCAGCTTGGGGGGAGTCCAAGAGACCCAGTACTTC.

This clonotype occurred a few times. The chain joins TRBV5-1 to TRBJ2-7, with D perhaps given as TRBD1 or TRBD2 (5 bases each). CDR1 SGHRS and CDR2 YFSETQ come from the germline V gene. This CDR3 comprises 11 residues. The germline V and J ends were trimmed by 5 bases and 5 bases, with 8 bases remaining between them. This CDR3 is CASRLGDEQYF. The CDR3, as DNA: TGCGCCAGCAGACTAGGGGACGAGCAGTACTTC.

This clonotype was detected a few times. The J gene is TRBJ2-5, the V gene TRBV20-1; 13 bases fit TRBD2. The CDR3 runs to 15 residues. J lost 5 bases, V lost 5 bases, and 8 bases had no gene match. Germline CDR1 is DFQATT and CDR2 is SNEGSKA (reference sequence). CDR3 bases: TGCAGTGCTGACTGGACTAGCGGGGGTTTGGAGACCCAGTACTTC. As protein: CSADWTSGGLETQYF.

The CDR3 DNA follows: TGTGCCAGCAGCCCAATGGCGGGGGCCGGCACAGATACGCAGTATTTT. Amino acid sequence: CASSPMAGAGTDTQYF. This chain uses TRBV9 with TRBJ2-3, with D possibly TRBD2 on 7 matching bases. The CDR3 length is 16 residues. Germline CDR1 is SGDLS and CDR2 is YYNGEE. V dropped 4 bases and J dropped 1 base, with 16 bases sitting between them.

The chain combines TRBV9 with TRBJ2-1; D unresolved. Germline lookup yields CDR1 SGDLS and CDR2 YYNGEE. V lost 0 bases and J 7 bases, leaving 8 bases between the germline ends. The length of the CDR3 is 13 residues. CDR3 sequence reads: CASSVEFWNEQFF. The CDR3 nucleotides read TGTGCCAGCAGCGTAGAATTCTGGAATGAGCAGTTCTTC.

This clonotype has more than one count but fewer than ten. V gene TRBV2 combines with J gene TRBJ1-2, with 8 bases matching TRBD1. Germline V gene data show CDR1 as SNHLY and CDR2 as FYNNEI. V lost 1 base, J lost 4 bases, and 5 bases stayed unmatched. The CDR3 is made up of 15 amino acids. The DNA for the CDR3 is TGTGCCAGCAGTGAAGTACCAGGGGGCGTCTATGGCTACACCTTC. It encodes CASSEVPGGVYGYTF.

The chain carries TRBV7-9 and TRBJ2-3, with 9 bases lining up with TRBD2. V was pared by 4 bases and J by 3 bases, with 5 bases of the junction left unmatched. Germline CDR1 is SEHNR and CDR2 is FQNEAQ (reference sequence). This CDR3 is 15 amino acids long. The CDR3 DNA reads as TGTGCCAGCAGCTCTATAGCGGGGGTGACAGATACGCAGTATTTT. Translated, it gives CASSSIAGVTDTQYF.

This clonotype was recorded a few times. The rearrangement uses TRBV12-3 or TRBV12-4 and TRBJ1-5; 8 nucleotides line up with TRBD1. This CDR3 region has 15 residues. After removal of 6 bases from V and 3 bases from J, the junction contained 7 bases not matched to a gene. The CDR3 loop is CASRGRGLNNQPQHF. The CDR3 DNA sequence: TGTGCCAGCAGGGGCAGGGGGCTGAACAATCAGCCCCAGCATTTT.

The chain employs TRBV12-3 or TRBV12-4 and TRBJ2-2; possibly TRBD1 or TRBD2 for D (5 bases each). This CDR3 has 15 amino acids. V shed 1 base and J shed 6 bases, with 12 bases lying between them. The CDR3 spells CASSLGWGSSGELFF. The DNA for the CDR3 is TGTGCCAGCAGTTTAGGGTGGGGGTCTTCCGGGGAGCTGTTTTTT.

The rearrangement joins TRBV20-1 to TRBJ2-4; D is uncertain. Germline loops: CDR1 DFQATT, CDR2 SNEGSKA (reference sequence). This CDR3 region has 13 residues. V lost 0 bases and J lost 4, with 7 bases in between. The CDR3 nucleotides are TGCAGTGCTAGAGATTCGCTAAAAAACATTCAGTACTTC. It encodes CSARDSLKNIQYF.

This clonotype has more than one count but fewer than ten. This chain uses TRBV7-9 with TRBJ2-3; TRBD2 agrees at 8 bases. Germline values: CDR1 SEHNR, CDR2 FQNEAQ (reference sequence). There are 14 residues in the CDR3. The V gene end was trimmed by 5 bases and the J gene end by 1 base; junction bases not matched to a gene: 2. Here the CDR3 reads CASSVSGGTDTQYF. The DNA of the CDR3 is TGTGCCAGCAGCGTTAGCGGGGGCACAGATACGCAGTATTTT.

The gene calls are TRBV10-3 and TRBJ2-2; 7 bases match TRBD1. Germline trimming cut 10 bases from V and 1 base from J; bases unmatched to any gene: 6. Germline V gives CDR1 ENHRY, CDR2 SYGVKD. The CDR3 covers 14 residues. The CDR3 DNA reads TGTGCCACGCCCTCAGGGGGGAACACCGGGGAGCTGTTTTTT. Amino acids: CATPSGGNTGELFF.

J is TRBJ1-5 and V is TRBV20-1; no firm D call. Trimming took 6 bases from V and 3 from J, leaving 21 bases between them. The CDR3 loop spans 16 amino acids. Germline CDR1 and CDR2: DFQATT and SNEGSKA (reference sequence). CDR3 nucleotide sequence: TGCAGTGCACCGAGAAGCCCCCGGGCTCCCAATCAGCCCCAGCATTTT. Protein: CSAPRSPRAPNQPQHF.

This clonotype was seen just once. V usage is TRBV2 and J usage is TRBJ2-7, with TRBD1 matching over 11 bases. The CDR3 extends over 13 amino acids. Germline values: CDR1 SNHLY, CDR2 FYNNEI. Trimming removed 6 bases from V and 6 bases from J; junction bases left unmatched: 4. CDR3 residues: CASSAGTGGEQYF. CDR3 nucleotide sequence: TGTGCCAGCAGCGCCGGGACAGGGGGCGAGCAGTACTTC. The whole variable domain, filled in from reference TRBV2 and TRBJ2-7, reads EPEVTQTPSHQVTQMGQEVILRCVPISNHLYFYWYRQILGQKVEFLVSFYNNEISEKSEIFDDQFSVERPDGSNFTLKIRSTKLEDSAMYFCASSAGTGGEQYFGPGTRLTVT.

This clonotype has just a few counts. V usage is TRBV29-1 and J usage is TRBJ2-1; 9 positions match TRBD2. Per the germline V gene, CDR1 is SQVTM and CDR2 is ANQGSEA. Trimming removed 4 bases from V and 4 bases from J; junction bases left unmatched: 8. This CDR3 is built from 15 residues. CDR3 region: CSVGSGGSAYNEQFF. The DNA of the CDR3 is TGCAGCGTTGGGAGCGGGGGGTCAGCTTACAATGAGCAGTTCTTC.

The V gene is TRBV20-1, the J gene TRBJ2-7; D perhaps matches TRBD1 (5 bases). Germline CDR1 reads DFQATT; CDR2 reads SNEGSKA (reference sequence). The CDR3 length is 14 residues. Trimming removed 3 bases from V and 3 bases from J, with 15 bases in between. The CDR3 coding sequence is TGCAGTGCTAGGGCCGACAGAGAGCACTACGAGCAGTACTTC. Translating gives CSARADREHYEQYF.